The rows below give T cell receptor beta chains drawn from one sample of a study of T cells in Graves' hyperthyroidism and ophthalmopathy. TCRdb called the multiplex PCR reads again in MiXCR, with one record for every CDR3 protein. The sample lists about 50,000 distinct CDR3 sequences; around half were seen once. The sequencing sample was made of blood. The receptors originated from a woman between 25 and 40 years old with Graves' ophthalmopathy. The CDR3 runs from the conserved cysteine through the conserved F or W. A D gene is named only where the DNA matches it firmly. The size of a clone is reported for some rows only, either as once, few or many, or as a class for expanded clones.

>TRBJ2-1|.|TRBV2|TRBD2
TGTGCTAGCACCCGGACTAGGATGAAGTTCTTC
CASTRTRMKFF
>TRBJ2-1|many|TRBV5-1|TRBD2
TGCGCCAGCAGCTTGACTAGCGTGGGGAATGAGCAGTTCTTC
CASSLTSVGNEQFF
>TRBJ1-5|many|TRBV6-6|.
TGTGCCACCGACTTAGGCGGGAGATCCTACAATCAGCCCCAGCATTTT
CATDLGGRSYNQPQHF
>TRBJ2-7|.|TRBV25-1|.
TGTGCCAGCAGTGGCCCCTTAGCGGAGTACGAGCAGTACTTC
CASSGPLAEYEQYF
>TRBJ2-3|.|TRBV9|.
TGTGCCAGCAGCGTAGTGGACGATGAAGATACGCAGTATTTT
CASSVVDDEDTQYF
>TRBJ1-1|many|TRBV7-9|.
TGTGCCAGCAGCTCAGGGGCGACGGGGGAAGAAGCTTTCTTT
CASSSGATGEEAFF
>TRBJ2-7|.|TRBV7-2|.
TGTGCCAGCAGCCAAGACACCTTCTGGGGGCAGTACTTC
CASSQDTFWGQYF
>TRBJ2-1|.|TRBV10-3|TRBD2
TGTGCCACCCAACTAGCGGGAGGGCCAAATAGGAATGAGCAGTTCTTC
CATQLAGGPNRNEQFF
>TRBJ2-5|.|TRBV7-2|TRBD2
TGTGCCAGCAGCTTAGTGGGAGGGCCGGAGCAAGAGACCCAGTACTTC
CASSLVGGPEQETQYF
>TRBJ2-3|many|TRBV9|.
TGTGCCAGCAGCGTAGAAGCAGGACTGGCCACAGATACGCAGTATTTT
CASSVEAGLATDTQYF
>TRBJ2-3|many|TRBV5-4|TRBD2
TGTGCCAGCAGCCCCACGGCGAGCGGGGGGGGCACAGATACGCAGTATTTT
CASSPTASGGGTDTQYF
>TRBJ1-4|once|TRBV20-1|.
TGCAGTGCGAGGGGCGATAATGAAAAACTGTTTTTT
CSARGDNEKLFF
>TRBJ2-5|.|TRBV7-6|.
TGTGCCAGCAGTGAAGGGGAGTATATTCCGCAAGAGACCCAGTACTTC
CASSEGEYIPQETQYF
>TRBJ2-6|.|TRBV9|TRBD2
TGTGCCAGCAGCGTTCTAGCGGGGTCCGCTGGGGCCAACGTCCTGACTTTC
CASSVLAGSAGANVLTF
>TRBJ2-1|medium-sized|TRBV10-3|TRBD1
TGTGCCATCAGGACAGGGGAGGACAATGAGCAGTTCTTC
CAIRTGEDNEQFF
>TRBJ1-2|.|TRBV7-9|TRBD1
TGTGCCAGCGGATCCCTAGGGACAGCTAACTATGGCTACACCTTC
CASGSLGTANYGYTF
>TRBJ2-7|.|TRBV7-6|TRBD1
TGTGCCAGCAGCTTACAGCCGGGACAGGGATCCTACGAGCAGTACTTC
CASSLQPGQGSYEQYF
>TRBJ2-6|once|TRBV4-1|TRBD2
TGCGCCAGCAGCCAAGAATCTGCGGGAGGGCCTGCTGGGGCCAACGTCCTGACTTTC
CASSQESAGGPAGANVLTF
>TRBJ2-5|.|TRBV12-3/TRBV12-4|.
TGTGTCAGCATGGCCGTTCCGGAGACCCAGTACTTC
CVSMAVPETQYF
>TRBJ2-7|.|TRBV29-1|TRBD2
TGCAGCACAGGACTAGCGGGAAACGAGCAGTACTTC
CSTGLAGNEQYF
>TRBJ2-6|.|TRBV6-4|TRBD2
TGTGCCAGCAGTGCCGCCGGGACTAGCGTCCTGACTTTC
CASSAAGTSVLTF
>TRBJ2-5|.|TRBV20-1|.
TGCAGTGCCACGAGAAAAACGAGCGGACACCAGTACCAAGAGACCCAGTACTTC
CSATRKTSGHQYQETQYF
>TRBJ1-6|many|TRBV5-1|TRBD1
TGCGCCAGCAGCTCCGGAAATCCTACCCCCGGGACAGGGTTAAGGGGTTCACCCCTCCACTTT
CASSSGNPTPGTGLRGSPLHF
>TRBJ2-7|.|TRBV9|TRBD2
TGTGCCAGCAGCGTACCGGGACTAGCGGGAGGGCACGAGCAGTACTTC
CASSVPGLAGGHEQYF
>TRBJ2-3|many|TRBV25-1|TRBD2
TGTGCCAGCAGTGAAAATAGCGGGAGTAGAAATACGCAGTATTTT
CASSENSGSRNTQYF